These 16 T cell receptor beta chains came from one sample sequenced in a study of blood T cell repertoires in COVID-19 (dated by TCRdb to between 2020 and 2021). Receptor libraries were prepared by the immunoSEQ multiplex PCR assay. Not all clones reach the TCRdb copy of this immuneACCESS table, which keeps in-frame sequences only. Checked studies attribute under half of the gap to unresolved V genes and leave the rest unexplained. Here the sample has 200,000 or so clones; approximately 80% occur a single time. The ten largest clones take up 1.8% of the sample. Sequencing was performed on PBMCs or T cells enriched from blood (not recorded which). These receptors all come from a man aged 55 to 70 who had recovered from COVID-19.

The rearrangement uses TRBV5-4 and TRBJ2-3; possibly TRBD1 for D (6 bases). The V gene lost 0 bases and the J gene lost 6 bases, with 11 bases spanning the gap. The germline gives CDR1 SGHNT, CDR2 YYREEE (reference sequence). The CDR3 has 14 residues. CDR3 amino acids: CASSLADRKDTQYF. As DNA, the CDR3 is TGTGCCAGCAGCTTGGCCGACAGGAAGGATACGCAGTATTTT. The full variable domain, in which reference TRBV5-4 and TRBJ2-3 provide the parts outside the CDR3, is ETGVTQSPTHLIKTRGQQVTLRCSSQSGHNTVSWYQQALGQGPQFIFQYYREEENGRGNFPPRFSGLQFPNYSSELNVNALELDDSALYLCASSLADRKDTQYFGPGTRLTVL.

The chain carries TRBV5-1 and TRBJ1-3, with 7 bases fitting TRBD1. Germline V gene sequence: CDR1 SGHRS, CDR2 YFSETQ. V lost 4 bases to trimming and J lost 1 base; unmatched junction nucleotides: 20. The length of the CDR3 is 20 residues. The CDR3 region has the DNA TGCGCCAGCAGCCCAGCCAAAACCACGGACTACAGGGGTTCTGGAAACACCATATATTTT. This translates into CASSPAKTTDYRGSGNTIYF.

The rearrangement uses TRBV19 and TRBJ1-5, with TRBD1 matching 9 bases. This CDR3 comprises 17 residues. J lost 0 bases, V lost 1 base, and 4 bases had no gene match. CDR1 LNHDA and CDR2 SQIVND come from the germline V gene (reference sequence). CDR3 region: CASSIGQGGYSNQPQHF. In DNA form, the CDR3 reads TGTGCCAGTAGTATAGGACAGGGGGGTTATAGCAATCAGCCCCAGCATTTT.

This sequence joins TRBV7-2 and TRBJ2-7; 7 bases are a match to TRBD1. This CDR3 is built from 16 residues. The trim removed 2 bases at V and 1 base at J, leaving 8 bases unmatched. Germline V gene lookup returns CDR1 SGHTA and CDR2 FQGNSA. This chain's CDR3 is CASSLFGQGVSYEQYF. CDR3 nucleotides: TGTGCCAGCAGCTTATTCGGGCAGGGGGTGTCCTACGAGCAGTACTTC.

The DNA for the CDR3 is TGTGCCAGCAGCCAAGATCCCGGCCCCAGCGGGAACACCGGGGAGCTGTTTTTT. The encoded protein is CASSQDPGPSGNTGELFF. The J gene is TRBJ2-2, the V gene TRBV3-1 (or the pseudogene TRBV3-2); maybe TRBD2 (5 bases). This CDR3 region has 18 residues. Germline V CDR1 and CDR2: LGHDT, YNNKEL (reference sequence). The V end was cut by 0 bases, the J end by 1 base, with 15 bases between.

This clone showed up many times. This chain joins TRBV11-2 and TRBJ2-1, with 12 nucleotides matching TRBD1. This CDR3 has 15 amino acids. V was pared by 2 bases and J by 9 bases, with 5 bases of the junction left unmatched. Germline-derived CDR1 and CDR2 are SGHAT and FQNNGV. CDR3 in DNA: TGTGCCAGCAGCTTACGCCGGGACAGGGGGCCTGAGCAGTTCTTC. This encodes CASSLRRDRGPEQFF.

This clone appeared a few times. This chain joins TRBV19 and TRBJ1-2, with 11 bases fitting TRBD1. This CDR3 is built from 15 residues. J lost 4 bases, V lost 4 bases, and 5 bases had no gene match. The V gene's germline CDR1 is LNHDA and CDR2 SQIVND (reference sequence). This CDR3 is CASSTGTGGSYGYTF. In DNA form, the CDR3 reads TGTGCCAGTAGTACAGGGACAGGGGGGTCCTATGGCTACACCTTC.

V usage is TRBV29-1 and J usage is TRBJ1-1; TRBD1 might be the D (5 bases). The CDR3 has 13 amino acids. CDR1 is SQVTM, CDR2 ANQGSEA, per germline. V lost 8 bases to trimming and J lost 1 base, with 14 bases between them. The CDR3 region is CSFGQNKNTEAFF. CDR3 DNA sequence: TGCAGCTTTGGACAAAATAAGAACACTGAAGCTTTCTTT.

As for this clone: This CDR3 is also generated by other DNA sequences in the sample. This chain links TRBV9 with TRBJ2-7, with D maybe TRBD1 (6 bases). Trimming removed 0 bases at V and 5 bases at J, with 9 bases between. The CDR3 spans 13 residues. The V gene's germline CDR1 is SGDLS and CDR2 YYNGEE. The CDR3 spells CASSVGQANEQYF. In DNA form, the CDR3 reads TGTGCCAGCAGCGTAGGACAGGCGAACGAGCAGTACTTC.

The rearrangement uses TRBV7-8 and TRBJ2-5; 8 positions match TRBD1. The germline gives CDR1 SGHVS, CDR2 FQNEAQ. V lost 1 base and J lost 2; bases outside the gene matches: 9. This CDR3 has 17 residues. CDR3 region: CASSLGLGDRFQETQYF. DNA of the CDR3: TGTGCCAGCAGCTTAGGGTTAGGGGACAGGTTTCAAGAGACCCAGTACTTC. Based on the CDR3 plus reference TRBV7-8 and TRBJ2-5, the full variable domain is GAGVSQSPRYKVAKRGQDVALRCDPISGHVSLFWYQQALGQGPEFLTYFQNEAQLDKSGLPSDRFFAERPEGSVSTLKIQRTQQEDSAVYLCASSLGLGDRFQETQYFGPGTRLLVL.

This chain uses TRBV30 with TRBJ1-2; D gene ambiguous. Trimming took 0 bases from V and 1 from J, leaving 6 bases between them. Germline assignment: CDR1 GTSNPN and CDR2 SVGIG (reference sequence). This CDR3 has 13 residues. This CDR3 reads CAWSVNSNYGYTF. The CDR3 region has the DNA TGTGCCTGGAGTGTAAACAGTAACTATGGCTACACCTTC.

This clone has a single count. V and J are TRBV4-3 and TRBJ1-2, with TRBD1 identical over 8 bases. The ends lost 1 base at V and 5 bases at J; junction bases unmatched: 3. Germline CDR1 LGHNA, CDR2 YSLEER. This CDR3 is 14 amino acids long. The CDR3 DNA follows: TGCGCCAGCAGCCAAGGGACAGGGCAATATGGCTACACCTTC. Translation: CASSQGTGQYGYTF.

The chain uses TRBV5-1 and TRBJ1-4; 9 nucleotides line up with TRBD1. V lost 4 bases, J lost 8 bases, and 9 bases stayed unmatched. The CDR3 totals 15 residues. Looked up from germline, CDR1 is SGHRS and CDR2 is YFSETQ. CDR3: CASSRTQGAGEKLFF. For the CDR3, the DNA is TGCGCCAGCAGCCGGACACAGGGGGCTGGAGAAAAACTGTTTTTT.

This sequence joins TRBV15 and TRBJ1-5, with 7 positions matching TRBD1. The CDR3 runs 15 residues. V trimming: 0 bases; J trimming: 11 bases; junction bases outside the gene matches: 10. CDR1 is LNHNV, CDR2 YYDKDF, per germline (reference sequence). CDR3 in amino acids: CATSRDRQGFSAQHF. The CDR3, as DNA: TGTGCCACCAGCAGAGATCGACAGGGCTTTTCGGCCCAGCATTTT.

J is TRBJ2-1 and V is TRBV29-1; 8 bases map to TRBD2. Trimming removed 6 bases from V and 8 bases from J; junction bases left unmatched: 6. CDR3 length: 12 amino acids. Germline values: CDR1 SQVTM, CDR2 ANQGSEA. CDR3 sequence: CSVGLVSHEQFF. The CDR3 bases are TGCAGCGTGGGACTAGTATCCCATGAGCAGTTCTTC.

This clone was observed a handful of times. This chain links TRBV3-1 (or the pseudogene TRBV3-2) with TRBJ2-7; 7 bases map to TRBD2. CDR1 and CDR2 from the germline V gene are LGHDT and YNNKEL (reference sequence). This CDR3 has 11 amino acids. J lost 7 bases, V lost 8 bases, and 5 bases had no gene match. For the CDR3, the DNA is TGTGCCAGCGGGCGGGGGAGGGAGCAGTACTTC. Translated, it gives CASGRGREQYF.